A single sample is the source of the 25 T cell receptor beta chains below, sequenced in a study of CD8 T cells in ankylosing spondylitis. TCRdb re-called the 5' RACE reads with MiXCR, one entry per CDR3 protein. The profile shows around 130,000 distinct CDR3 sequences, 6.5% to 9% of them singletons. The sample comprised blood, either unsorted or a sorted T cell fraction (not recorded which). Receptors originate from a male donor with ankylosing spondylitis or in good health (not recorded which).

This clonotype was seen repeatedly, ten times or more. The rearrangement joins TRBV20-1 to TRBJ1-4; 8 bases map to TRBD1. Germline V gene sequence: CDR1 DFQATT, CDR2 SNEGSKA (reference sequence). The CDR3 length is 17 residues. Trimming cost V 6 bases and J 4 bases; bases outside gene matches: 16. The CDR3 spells CSAPPRTRGPNNEKLFF. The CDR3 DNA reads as TGCAGTGCGCCACCTCGAACCAGGGGGCCAAATAATGAAAAACTGTTTTTT.

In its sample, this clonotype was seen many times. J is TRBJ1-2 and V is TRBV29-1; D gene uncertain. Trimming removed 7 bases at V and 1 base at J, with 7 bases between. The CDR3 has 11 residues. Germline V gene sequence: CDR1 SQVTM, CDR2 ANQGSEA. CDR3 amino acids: CSATSNYGYTF. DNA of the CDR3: TGCAGCGCGACAAGTAACTATGGCTACACCTTC.

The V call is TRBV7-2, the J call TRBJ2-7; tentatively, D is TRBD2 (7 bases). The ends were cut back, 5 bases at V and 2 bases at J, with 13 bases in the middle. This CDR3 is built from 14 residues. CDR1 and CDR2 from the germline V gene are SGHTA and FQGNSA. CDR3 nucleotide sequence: TGTGCCAGCAGCCTCTGGCGGGGGCCCTACGAGCAGTACTTC. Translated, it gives CASSLWRGPYEQYF.

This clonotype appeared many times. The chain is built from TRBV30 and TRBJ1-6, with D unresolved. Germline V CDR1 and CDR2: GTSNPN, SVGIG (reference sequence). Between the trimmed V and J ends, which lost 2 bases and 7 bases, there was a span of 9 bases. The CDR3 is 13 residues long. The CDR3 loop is CAWSRGENSPLHF. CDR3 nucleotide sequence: TGTGCCTGGAGTAGAGGAGAAAATTCACCCCTCCACTTT.

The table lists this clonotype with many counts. The CDR3, as DNA: TGTGCCAGCAGTCCGTTAGGGGGAGGGCGAGAGACCCAGTACTTC. Residues: CASSPLGGGRETQYF. The chain couples TRBV12-3 or TRBV12-4 to TRBJ2-5, with D maybe TRBD2 (7 bases). Trimming took off 5 bases at V and 4 bases at J, with 17 bases between the two ends. The CDR3 has 15 residues.

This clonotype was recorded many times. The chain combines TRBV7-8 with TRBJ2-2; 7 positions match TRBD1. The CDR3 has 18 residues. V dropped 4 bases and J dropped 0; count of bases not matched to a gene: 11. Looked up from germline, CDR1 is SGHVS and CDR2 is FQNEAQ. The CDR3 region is CASSSPTGKDTNTGELFF. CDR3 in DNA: TGTGCCAGCAGCTCTCCGACAGGGAAAGATACGAACACCGGGGAGCTGTTTTTT. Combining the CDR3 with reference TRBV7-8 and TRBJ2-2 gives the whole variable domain GAGVSQSPRYKVAKRGQDVALRCDPISGHVSLFWYQQALGQGPEFLTYFQNEAQLDKSGLPSDRFFAERPEGSVSTLKIQRTQQEDSAVYLCASSSPTGKDTNTGELFFGEGSRLTVL.

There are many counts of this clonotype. The CDR3 loop reads CASSPQRDGSANYGYTF. The CDR3 coding sequence is TGTGCCAGCTCACCTCAAAGGGACGGCTCAGCTAACTATGGCTACACCTTC. This chain uses TRBV18 with TRBJ1-2; possible D gene TRBD1, 5 bases. The CDR3 runs to 17 residues. With 3 bases removed from V and 0 bases from J, the gap between germline ends came to 17 bases. Germline assignment: CDR1 KGHSH and CDR2 LQKENI.

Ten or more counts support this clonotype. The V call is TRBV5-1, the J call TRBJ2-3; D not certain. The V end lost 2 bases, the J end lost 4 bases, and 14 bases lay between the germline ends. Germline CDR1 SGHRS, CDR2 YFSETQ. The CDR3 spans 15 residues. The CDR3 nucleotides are TGCGCCAGCAGCTTAACGGCATCTATCGCAGATACGCAGTATTTT. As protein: CASSLTASIADTQYF.

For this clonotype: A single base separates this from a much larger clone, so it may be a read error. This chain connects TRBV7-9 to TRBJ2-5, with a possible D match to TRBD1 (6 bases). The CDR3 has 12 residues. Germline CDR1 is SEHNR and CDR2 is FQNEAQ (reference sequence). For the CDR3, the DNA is TGTACCAGCGGACAGTCCCAAGAGACCCAGTACTTC. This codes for CTSGQSQETQYF.

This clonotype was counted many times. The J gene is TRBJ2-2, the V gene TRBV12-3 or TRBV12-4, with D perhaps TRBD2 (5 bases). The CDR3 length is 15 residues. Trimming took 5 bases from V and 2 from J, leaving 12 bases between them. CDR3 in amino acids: CASSLRAVNTGELFF. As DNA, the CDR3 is TGTGCCAGCAGTCTTCGAGCGGTTAACACCGGGGAGCTGTTTTTT.

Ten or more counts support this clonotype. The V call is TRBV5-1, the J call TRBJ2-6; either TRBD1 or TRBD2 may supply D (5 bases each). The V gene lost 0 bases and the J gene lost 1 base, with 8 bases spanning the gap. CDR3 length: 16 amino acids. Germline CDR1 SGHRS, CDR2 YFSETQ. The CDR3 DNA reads TGCGCCAGCAGCTTGGCGGGGCGTTCTGGGGCCAACGTCCTGACTTTC. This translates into CASSLAGRSGANVLTF.

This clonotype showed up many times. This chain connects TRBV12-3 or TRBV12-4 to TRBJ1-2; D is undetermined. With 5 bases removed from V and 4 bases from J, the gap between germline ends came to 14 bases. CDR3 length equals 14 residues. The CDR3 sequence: CASSGGQGIYGYTF. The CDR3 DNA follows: TGTGCCAGCAGTGGCGGCCAAGGGATCTATGGCTACACCTTC.

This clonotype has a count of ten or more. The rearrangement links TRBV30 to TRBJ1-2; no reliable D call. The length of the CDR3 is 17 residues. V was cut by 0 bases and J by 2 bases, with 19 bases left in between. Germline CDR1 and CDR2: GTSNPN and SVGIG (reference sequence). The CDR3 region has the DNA TGTGCCTGGAGTGTAATGCCCCCTACGTGGTCCAACTATGGCTACACCTTC. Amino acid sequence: CAWSVMPPTWSNYGYTF.

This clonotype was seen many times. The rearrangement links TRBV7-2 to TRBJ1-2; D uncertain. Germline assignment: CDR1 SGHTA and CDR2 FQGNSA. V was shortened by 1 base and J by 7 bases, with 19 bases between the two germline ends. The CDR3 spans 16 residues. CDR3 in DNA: TGTGCCAGCAGCTTAGGGCCTCCGGATAATCTTTTTGGCTACACCTTC. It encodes CASSLGPPDNLFGYTF.

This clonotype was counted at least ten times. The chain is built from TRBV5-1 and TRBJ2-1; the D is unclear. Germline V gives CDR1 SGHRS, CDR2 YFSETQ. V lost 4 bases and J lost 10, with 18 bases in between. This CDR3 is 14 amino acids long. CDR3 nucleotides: TGCGCCAGCAGCATAAACACAAGACCGGAGGAGCAGTTCTTC. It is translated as CASSINTRPEEQFF.

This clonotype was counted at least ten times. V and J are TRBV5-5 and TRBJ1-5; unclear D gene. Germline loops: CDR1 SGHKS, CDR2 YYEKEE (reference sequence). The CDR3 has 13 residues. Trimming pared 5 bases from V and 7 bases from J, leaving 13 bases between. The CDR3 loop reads CASSHTFGQPQHF. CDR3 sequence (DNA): TGTGCCAGCAGTCACACATTTGGGCAGCCCCAGCATTTT.

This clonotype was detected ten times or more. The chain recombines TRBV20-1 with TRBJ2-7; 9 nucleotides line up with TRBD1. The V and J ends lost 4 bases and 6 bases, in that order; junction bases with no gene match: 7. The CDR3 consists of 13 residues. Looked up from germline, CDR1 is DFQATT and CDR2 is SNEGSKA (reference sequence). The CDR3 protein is CSATWDRESEQYF. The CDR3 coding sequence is TGCAGTGCTACCTGGGACAGGGAGAGCGAGCAGTACTTC.

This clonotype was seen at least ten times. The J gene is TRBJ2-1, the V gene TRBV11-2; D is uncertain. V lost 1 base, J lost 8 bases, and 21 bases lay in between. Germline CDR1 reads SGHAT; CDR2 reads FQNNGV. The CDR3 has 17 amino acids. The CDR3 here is CASSLVFRADISHEQFF. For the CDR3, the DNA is TGTGCCAGCAGCTTAGTGTTTAGAGCAGACATCTCCCATGAGCAGTTCTTC.

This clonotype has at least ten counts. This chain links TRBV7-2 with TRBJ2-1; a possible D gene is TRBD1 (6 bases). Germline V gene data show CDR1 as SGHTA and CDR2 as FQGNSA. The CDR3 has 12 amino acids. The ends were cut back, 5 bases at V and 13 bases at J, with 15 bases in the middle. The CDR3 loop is CASSAQQGIQFF. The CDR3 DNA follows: TGTGCCAGCAGCGCGCAACAGGGAATTCAGTTCTTC. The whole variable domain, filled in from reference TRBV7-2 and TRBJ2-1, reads GAGVSQSPSNKVTEKGKDVELRCDPISGHTALYWYRQSLGQGLEFLIYFQGNSAPDKSGLPSDRFSAERTGGSVSTLTIQRTQQEDSAVYLCASSAQQGIQFFGPGTRLTVL.

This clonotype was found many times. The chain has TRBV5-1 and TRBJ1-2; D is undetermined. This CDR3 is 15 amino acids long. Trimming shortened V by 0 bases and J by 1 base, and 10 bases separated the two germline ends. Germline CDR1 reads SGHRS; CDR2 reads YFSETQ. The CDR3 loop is CASSLAKGINYGYTF. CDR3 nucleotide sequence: TGCGCCAGCAGCTTGGCGAAAGGAATTAACTATGGCTACACCTTC.

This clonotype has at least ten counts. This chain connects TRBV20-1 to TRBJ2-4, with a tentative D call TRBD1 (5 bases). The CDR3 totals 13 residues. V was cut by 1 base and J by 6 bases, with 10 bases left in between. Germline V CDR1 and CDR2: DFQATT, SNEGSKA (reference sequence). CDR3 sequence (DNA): TGCAGTGCTAGAGCGCCAGGGCTAAACATTCAGTACTTC. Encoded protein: CSARAPGLNIQYF.

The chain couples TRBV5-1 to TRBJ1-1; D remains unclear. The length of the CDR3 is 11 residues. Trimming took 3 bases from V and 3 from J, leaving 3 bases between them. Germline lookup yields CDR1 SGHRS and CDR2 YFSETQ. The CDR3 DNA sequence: TGCGCCAGCAGCTCCGACACTGAAGCTTTCTTT. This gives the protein CASSSDTEAFF.

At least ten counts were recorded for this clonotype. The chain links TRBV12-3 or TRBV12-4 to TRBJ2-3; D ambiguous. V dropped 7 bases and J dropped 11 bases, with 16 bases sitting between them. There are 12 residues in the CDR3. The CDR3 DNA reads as TGTGCCAGCACCCCAGACTGGTCAGAGCAGTATTTT. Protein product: CASTPDWSEQYF.

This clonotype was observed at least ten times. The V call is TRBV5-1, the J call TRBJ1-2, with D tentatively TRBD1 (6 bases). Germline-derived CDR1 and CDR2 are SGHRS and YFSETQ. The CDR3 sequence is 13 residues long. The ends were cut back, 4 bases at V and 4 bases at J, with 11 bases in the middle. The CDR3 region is CASSTGQSYGYTF. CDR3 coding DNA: TGCGCCAGCAGCACCGGACAGTCCTATGGCTACACCTTC. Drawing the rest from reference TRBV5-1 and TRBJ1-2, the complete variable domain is KAGVTQTPRYLIKTRGQQVTLSCSPISGHRSVSWYQQTPGQGLQFLFEYFSETQRNKGNFPGRFSGRQFSNSRSEMNVSTLELGDSALYLCASSTGQSYGYTFGSGTRLTVV.

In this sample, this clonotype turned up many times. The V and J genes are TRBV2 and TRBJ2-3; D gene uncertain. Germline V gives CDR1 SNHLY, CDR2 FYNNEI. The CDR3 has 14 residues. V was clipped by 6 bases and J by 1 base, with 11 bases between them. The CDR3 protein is CASRETPGTDTQYF. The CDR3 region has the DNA TGTGCCAGCAGAGAAACCCCGGGCACAGATACGCAGTATTTT.